Listed below are T cell receptor beta chains from one sample, sequenced in a study of control samples from healthy donors and cancer patients. Repertoires were generated with immunoSEQ multiplex PCR, while TCRdb's copy carries only in-frame clones and drops some. This sample has roughly 130,000 clones, with 80% to 95% found just once. Specimen: blood. The origin of the receptors is a man aged 18 to 29 in good health. CDR3s include the opening cysteine and the closing phenylalanine or tryptophan. D genes are given only for firm matches. Expanded clones get a size class; other rows say once, few or many, or leave the size out.

cdr3_nt: TGTGCCACCAGTGATACAGGGGAAGATGAGGGCGTCCAAGAGACCCAGTACTTC
cdr3_aa: CATSDTGEDEGVQETQYF
clone_size: once
d_call: TRBD1
j_call: TRBJ2-5
v_call: TRBV24-1

cdr3_nt: TGCGCCAGCAGTGAGTCGGGGACTAGCGGGGGGCCCGACACCGGGGAGCTGTTTTTT
cdr3_aa: CASSESGTSGGPDTGELFF
clone_size: -
d_call: TRBD2
j_call: TRBJ2-2
v_call: TRBV10-2

cdr3_nt: TGCAGCGTTGAAGGGGACAGGGAAAACACCGGGGAGCTGTTTTTT
cdr3_aa: CSVEGDRENTGELFF
clone_size: once
d_call: TRBD1
j_call: TRBJ2-2
v_call: TRBV29-1

cdr3_nt: TGCAGTGCTAGTGGCCGCAGGGGGAATGAAAAACTGTTTTTT
cdr3_aa: CSASGRRGNEKLFF
clone_size: -
d_call: TRBD1
j_call: TRBJ1-4
v_call: TRBV20-1

cdr3_nt: TGTGCCAGCTCAGCGTCGATACAGGGGTCTGGCTACACCTTC
cdr3_aa: CASSASIQGSGYTF
clone_size: few
d_call: TRBD1
j_call: TRBJ1-2
v_call: TRBV28

cdr3_nt: TGTGCCAGCAGCCTTCAGGCGGAGACCCAGTACTTC
cdr3_aa: CASSLQAETQYF
clone_size: -
d_call: -
j_call: TRBJ2-5
v_call: TRBV3-1/TRBV3-2

cdr3_nt: TGTGCCAGCAGCTTAGCCCCCCCGGGGAGGGACGCTTCACCCCTCCACTTT
cdr3_aa: CASSLAPPGRDASPLHF
clone_size: -
d_call: -
j_call: TRBJ1-6
v_call: TRBV7-2

cdr3_nt: TGCGCCAGCAGTGAGACAGGGGGAAATTCACCCCTCCACTTT
cdr3_aa: CASSETGGNSPLHF
clone_size: -
d_call: TRBD1
j_call: TRBJ1-6
v_call: TRBV10-1

cdr3_nt: TGTGCCAGCAGCTTAGGGCGCATAAGCTCCTACGAGCAGTACTTC
cdr3_aa: CASSLGRISSYEQYF
clone_size: -
d_call: -
j_call: TRBJ2-7
v_call: TRBV7-9

cdr3_nt: TGCAGTGCTAGTCCCGGGACAGGATTCATAGCCAAAAACATTCAGTACTTC
cdr3_aa: CSASPGTGFIAKNIQYF
clone_size: -
d_call: TRBD1
j_call: TRBJ2-4
v_call: TRBV20-1

cdr3_nt: TGTGCCAGTAGTTATCAGGGTAGGGCACCGACCACTGAAGCTTTCTTT
cdr3_aa: CASSYQGRAPTTEAFF
clone_size: -
d_call: -
j_call: TRBJ1-1
v_call: TRBV19

cdr3_nt: TGTGCCAGCAGCAGCCTGACAGGGGGAGGCCAAGAGACCCAGTACTTC
cdr3_aa: CASSSLTGGGQETQYF
clone_size: -
d_call: TRBD1
j_call: TRBJ2-5
v_call: TRBV9

cdr3_nt: TGCGCCAGCAGTGCCGGAGTGGAAAACTATGGCTACACCTTC
cdr3_aa: CASSAGVENYGYTF
clone_size: few
d_call: -
j_call: TRBJ1-2
v_call: TRBV10-1

cdr3_nt: TGTGCCAGCAGCCCGGACAGGGGCACGAACACTGAAGCTTTCTTT
cdr3_aa: CASSPDRGTNTEAFF
clone_size: -
d_call: TRBD1
j_call: TRBJ1-1
v_call: TRBV11-3

cdr3_nt: TGTGCCAGCAGGGCCGGGACAGGGGGAGGCGACGAGCAGTACTTC
cdr3_aa: CASRAGTGGGDEQYF
clone_size: -
d_call: TRBD1
j_call: TRBJ2-7
v_call: TRBV2

cdr3_nt: TGTGCCAGCAGCTTGGCGGCCTCCGGTGAGCAGTTCTTC
cdr3_aa: CASSLAASGEQFF
clone_size: once
d_call: -
j_call: TRBJ2-1
v_call: TRBV5-6

cdr3_nt: TGTGCCAGCAGCCAAGGCCCGGAGCAGTTCTTC
cdr3_aa: CASSQGPEQFF
clone_size: -
d_call: -
j_call: TRBJ2-1
v_call: TRBV14

cdr3_nt: TGTGCCAGTAGTTCGAACGGGTGGAACACTGAAGCTTTCTTT
cdr3_aa: CASSSNGWNTEAFF
clone_size: -
d_call: -
j_call: TRBJ1-1
v_call: TRBV19

cdr3_nt: TGTGCCAGCAGTTTGCAGCTACACACAGATACGCAGTATTTT
cdr3_aa: CASSLQLHTDTQYF
clone_size: once
d_call: -
j_call: TRBJ2-3
v_call: TRBV28

cdr3_nt: TGTGCCAGCAGCCCAGAGCGGGGGCCCACAGATACGCAGTATTTT
cdr3_aa: CASSPERGPTDTQYF
clone_size: -
d_call: TRBD2
j_call: TRBJ2-3
v_call: TRBV5-4

cdr3_nt: TGTGCCAGCAGCCGCCCCGAGGGGGGGGACTATGGCTACACCTTC
cdr3_aa: CASSRPEGGDYGYTF
clone_size: -
d_call: -
j_call: TRBJ1-2
v_call: TRBV7-2

cdr3_nt: TGTGCCTGGAGTGGGGGGGTAGCGGTTCAAGAGACCCAGTACTTC
cdr3_aa: CAWSGGVAVQETQYF
clone_size: -
d_call: -
j_call: TRBJ2-5
v_call: TRBV30

cdr3_nt: TGTGCCAGCAGCTCATCAGGGGCCGTGAACACCGGGGAGCTGTTTTTT
cdr3_aa: CASSSSGAVNTGELFF
clone_size: -
d_call: -
j_call: TRBJ2-2
v_call: TRBV11-2

cdr3_nt: TGTGCCAGCAGTCAAGAGACCCAGTACTTC
cdr3_aa: CASSQETQYF
clone_size: -
d_call: -
j_call: TRBJ2-5
v_call: TRBV2

cdr3_nt: TGTGCCAGCAGCCCTCGGGGTCAGGAAGAGACCCAGTACTTC
cdr3_aa: CASSPRGQEETQYF
clone_size: few
d_call: -
j_call: TRBJ2-5
v_call: TRBV7-2

cdr3_nt: TGTGCCAGCAACCTCGGGGACAACTATGGCTACACCTTC
cdr3_aa: CASNLGDNYGYTF
clone_size: -
d_call: -
j_call: TRBJ1-2
v_call: TRBV3-1/TRBV3-2

cdr3_nt: TGTGCCAGCAGGACACTAGCGGGGCTACAAGAGACCCAGTACTTC
cdr3_aa: CASRTLAGLQETQYF
clone_size: -
d_call: TRBD2
j_call: TRBJ2-5
v_call: TRBV7-8

cdr3_nt: TGTGCCAGTGCAAGAGAATCTGGAAACACCATATATTTT
cdr3_aa: CASARESGNTIYF
clone_size: once
d_call: -
j_call: TRBJ1-3
v_call: TRBV19

cdr3_nt: TGTGCCAGCAGCCAAGATCTAAATTGGCTAGCGGGAGTTGGTGAGCAGTTCTTC
cdr3_aa: CASSQDLNWLAGVGEQFF
clone_size: once
d_call: TRBD2
j_call: TRBJ2-1
v_call: TRBV3-1/TRBV3-2

cdr3_nt: TGCGCCAGCAGCGAAGACAGGGTCGCACTAAATGAGCAGTTCTTC
cdr3_aa: CASSEDRVALNEQFF
clone_size: -
d_call: TRBD1
j_call: TRBJ2-1
v_call: TRBV10-2

cdr3_nt: TGTGCCAGCAGCCTTAGCGGGCCACAGCCACGCTCCTTGGGTCATGAGCAGTTCTTC
cdr3_aa: CASSLSGPQPRSLGHEQFF
clone_size: -
d_call: TRBD2
j_call: TRBJ2-1
v_call: TRBV7-8

cdr3_nt: TGCGCCAGCAGCTGGGGGGCGAGTTACAATGAGCAGTTCTTC
cdr3_aa: CASSWGASYNEQFF
clone_size: -
d_call: -
j_call: TRBJ2-1
v_call: TRBV5-1

cdr3_nt: TGTGCCAGCAGCCGGCGGGGGGACAGTAGCAATCAGCCCCAGCATTTT
cdr3_aa: CASSRRGDSSNQPQHF
clone_size: -
d_call: TRBD1
j_call: TRBJ1-5
v_call: TRBV27

cdr3_nt: TGTGCCAGCTCACCCCGGGGATTCAACTCTGGAAACACCATATATTTT
cdr3_aa: CASSPRGFNSGNTIYF
clone_size: -
d_call: -
j_call: TRBJ1-3
v_call: TRBV18

cdr3_nt: TGCGCCAGCAGCCAAGATCGAGGGGACACTGAAGCTTTCTTT
cdr3_aa: CASSQDRGDTEAFF
clone_size: -
d_call: -
j_call: TRBJ1-1
v_call: TRBV4-1

cdr3_nt: TGTGCCAGCAGCCCCGGGACTAGCGGGGGTACGCAGTATTTT
cdr3_aa: CASSPGTSGGTQYF
clone_size: -
d_call: TRBD2
j_call: TRBJ2-3
v_call: TRBV7-3

cdr3_nt: TGTGCCAGCAGGACCCTAGCGGGGAAAATAGATACGCAGTATTTT
cdr3_aa: CASRTLAGKIDTQYF
clone_size: -
d_call: TRBD2
j_call: TRBJ2-3
v_call: TRBV11-2

cdr3_nt: TGTGCCATCAAGGGCAGCATTTCATACGAGCAGTACTTC
cdr3_aa: CAIKGSISYEQYF
clone_size: -
d_call: -
j_call: TRBJ2-7
v_call: TRBV10-3

cdr3_nt: TGTGCCAGCAGTGACAGTCTAAGCAATCAGCCCCAGCATTTT
cdr3_aa: CASSDSLSNQPQHF
clone_size: many
d_call: -
j_call: TRBJ1-5
v_call: TRBV2

cdr3_nt: TGTGCCAGTAGTAAGGCCCTACAGGAGTTCACAGATACGCAGTATTTT
cdr3_aa: CASSKALQEFTDTQYF
clone_size: -
d_call: -
j_call: TRBJ2-3
v_call: TRBV19

cdr3_nt: TGTGCCAGCAGCCCCCACCTTTCCTACAATGAGCAGTTCTTC
cdr3_aa: CASSPHLSYNEQFF
clone_size: -
d_call: -
j_call: TRBJ2-1
v_call: TRBV7-3

cdr3_nt: TGTGCCTGGAGCTCCGGGACAGGGATTCGATTTGGGGTTACGAACACCGGGGAGCTGTTTTTT
cdr3_aa: CAWSSGTGIRFGVTNTGELFF
clone_size: -
d_call: TRBD1
j_call: TRBJ2-2
v_call: TRBV30

cdr3_nt: TGTGCCAGCAGAACAGGGTCTGGCTACACCTTC
cdr3_aa: CASRTGSGYTF
clone_size: -
d_call: -
j_call: TRBJ1-2
v_call: TRBV12-3/TRBV12-4

cdr3_nt: TGTGCCAGCGCCACCTTAACAGGGAACTATGGCTACACCTTC
cdr3_aa: CASATLTGNYGYTF
clone_size: -
d_call: -
j_call: TRBJ1-2
v_call: TRBV6-5

cdr3_nt: TGCGCCAGCAGCCAAGATCTCCCGGGACAGGGTCGCCAGCCCCAGCATTTT
cdr3_aa: CASSQDLPGQGRQPQHF
clone_size: -
d_call: TRBD1
j_call: TRBJ1-5
v_call: TRBV4-1

cdr3_nt: TGTGCCAGCAGCTTGGCGGGTCAGTCCACAGATACGCAGTATTTT
cdr3_aa: CASSLAGQSTDTQYF
clone_size: -
d_call: -
j_call: TRBJ2-3
v_call: TRBV5-8

cdr3_nt: TGTGCCACCAGTCGAGGGGGATCCTACAATGAGCAGTTCTTC
cdr3_aa: CATSRGGSYNEQFF
clone_size: -
d_call: -
j_call: TRBJ2-1
v_call: TRBV6-5

cdr3_nt: TGTGCCAGCAGCTCCAATCCGGGGCGCACAGATACGCAGTATTTT
cdr3_aa: CASSSNPGRTDTQYF
clone_size: -
d_call: -
j_call: TRBJ2-3
v_call: TRBV11-3

cdr3_nt: TGTGCCAGCAGTATTACAGGGGATGAGACCCAGTACTTC
cdr3_aa: CASSITGDETQYF
clone_size: -
d_call: TRBD1
j_call: TRBJ2-5
v_call: TRBV28

cdr3_nt: TGTGCCACCAGTGCCGACACAGGGGGCGAGTATGGCTACACCTTC
cdr3_aa: CATSADTGGEYGYTF
clone_size: once
d_call: TRBD1
j_call: TRBJ1-2
v_call: TRBV24-1